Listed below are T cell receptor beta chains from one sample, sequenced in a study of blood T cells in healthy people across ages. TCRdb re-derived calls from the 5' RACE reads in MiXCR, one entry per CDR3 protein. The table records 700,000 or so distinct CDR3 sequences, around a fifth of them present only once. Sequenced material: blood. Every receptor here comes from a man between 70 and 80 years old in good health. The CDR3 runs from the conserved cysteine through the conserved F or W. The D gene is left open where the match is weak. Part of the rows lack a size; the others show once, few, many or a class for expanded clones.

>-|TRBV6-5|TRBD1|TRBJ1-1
TGTGCCAGCAGTAGGGGGACAGGGGAGAACACTGAAGCTTTCTTT
CASSRGTGENTEAFF
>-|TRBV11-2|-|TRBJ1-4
TGTACCAGCAGCTTAGATCGTGGGGATAATGAAAAACTGTTTTTT
CTSSLDRGDNEKLFF
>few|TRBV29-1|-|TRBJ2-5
TGCAGCGTTGAATTTAATCAAGAGACCCAGTACTTC
CSVEFNQETQYF
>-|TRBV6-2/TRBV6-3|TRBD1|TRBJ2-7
TGTGCCGCCGAGGGACAGGACCAACTCTACGAGCAGTACTTC
CAAEGQDQLYEQYF
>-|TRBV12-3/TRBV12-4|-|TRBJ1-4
TGTGCCAGCAGTTTACAGGGCGGATTTGAAAAACTGTTTTTT
CASSLQGGFEKLFF
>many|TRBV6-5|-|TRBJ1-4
TGTGCCAGCAGTGCAGGAGCAACTAATGAAAAACTGTTTTTT
CASSAGATNEKLFF
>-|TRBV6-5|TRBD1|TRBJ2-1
TGTGCCAGCAGTTTTACAGGGGGTGAGCAGTTCTTC
CASSFTGGEQFF
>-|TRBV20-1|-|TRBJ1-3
TGCAGTGCCTACTCTGGAAACACCATATATTTT
CSAYSGNTIYF
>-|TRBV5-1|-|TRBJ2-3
TGCGCCAGCAGCTATGGGCGAGTGACAGATACGCAGTATTTT
CASSYGRVTDTQYF
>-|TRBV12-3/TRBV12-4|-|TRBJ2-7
TGTGCCAGCAGTTTGATGGTGGACTCCTACGAGCAGTACTTC
CASSLMVDSYEQYF
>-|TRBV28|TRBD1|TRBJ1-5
TGTGCCAGCAGTCCAACGACCGGGACAGGGGGACAGCCCCAGCATTTT
CASSPTTGTGGQPQHF
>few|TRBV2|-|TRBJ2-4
TGTGCCAGCAGCGAAAACACAGGGAAAAACATTCAGTACTTC
CASSENTGKNIQYF
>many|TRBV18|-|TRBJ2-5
TGTGCCAGCTCACCGGCTTTTGAGACCCAGTACTTC
CASSPAFETQYF
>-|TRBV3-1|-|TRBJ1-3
TGTGCCAGCAGCTTCGCCCTCTCTGGCAACATCATATATTTT
CASSFALSGNIIYF
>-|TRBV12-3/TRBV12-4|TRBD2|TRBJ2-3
TGTGCCAGCAGTTTAAGTCGATTGGGCGGGAGCCCAGATACGCAGTATTTT
CASSLSRLGGSPDTQYF
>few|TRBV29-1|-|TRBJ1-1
TGCAGCGTTGCAACAGGCCTAAAGGCTTTCTTT
CSVATGLKAFF
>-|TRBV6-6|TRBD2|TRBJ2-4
TGTGCCAGCGGGCCTAGCGGGACTTATGAAGGCATTCAGTACTTC
CASGPSGTYEGIQYF
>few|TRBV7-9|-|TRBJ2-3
TGTGCCAGCAGCTTATTTGGGGGAACACCTCCCGCAGATACGCAGTATTTT
CASSLFGGTPPADTQYF
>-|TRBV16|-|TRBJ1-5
TGTGCCAGCAGCCAATATGGTATAACTCTTAGCAATCAGCCCCAGCATTTT
CASSQYGITLSNQPQHF
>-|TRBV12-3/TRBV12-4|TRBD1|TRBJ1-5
TGTGCCAGCAGTGACAGGGGAGGACAGCCCCAGCATTTT
CASSDRGGQPQHF
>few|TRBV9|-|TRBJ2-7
TGTGCCAGCAGCGTAGCTACTCGTGACGTCGAGCAGTACTTC
CASSVATRDVEQYF
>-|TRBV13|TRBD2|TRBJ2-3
TGTGCCAGCAGCCACGGGACTAGCGGATACACAGATACGCAGTATTTT
CASSHGTSGYTDTQYF
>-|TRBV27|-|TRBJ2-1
TGTGCCAGCAGTTTACAGAAAAGCTCCTACAATGAGCAGTTCTTC
CASSLQKSSYNEQFF
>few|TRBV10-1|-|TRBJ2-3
TGCGCCAGCAGTGATGCGACAGGGACTAGTGCAGATACGCAGTATTTT
CASSDATGTSADTQYF
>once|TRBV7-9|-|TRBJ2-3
TGTGCCAACTATCGTGTGGGACCCAAAATCACAGATACGCAGTATTTT
CANYRVGPKITDTQYF
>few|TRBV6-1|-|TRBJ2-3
TGTGCCAGCTGTGAACAGGTCTTCCATCGCACAGATACGCAGTATTTT
CASCEQVFHRTDTQYF
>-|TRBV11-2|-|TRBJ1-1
TGTGCCAGCAGCTACATGTCGGGGCAGGGCACTGAAGCTTTCTTT
CASSYMSGQGTEAFF
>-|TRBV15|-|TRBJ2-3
TGTGCCACCAGCAGAGTATCATCTAGCACAGATACGCAGTATTTT
CATSRVSSSTDTQYF
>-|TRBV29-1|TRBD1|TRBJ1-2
TGCAGCGTTGGACAGGGGACAGACTACACCTTC
CSVGQGTDYTF
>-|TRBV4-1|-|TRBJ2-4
TGCGCCAGCAGCCAAGATCGGAGTAGCGGAATTCAAGGGAACATTCAGTACTTC
CASSQDRSSGIQGNIQYF
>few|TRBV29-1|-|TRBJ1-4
TGCAGCACTGGGACAACTAATGAAAAACTGTTTTTT
CSTGTTNEKLFF
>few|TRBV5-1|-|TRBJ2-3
TGCGCCAGCAGCAATATTTCGACAGATACGCAGTATTTT
CASSNISTDTQYF
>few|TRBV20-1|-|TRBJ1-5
TGCAGTGCTAGAGACAGTAATAGCAATCAGCCCCAGCATTTT
CSARDSNSNQPQHF
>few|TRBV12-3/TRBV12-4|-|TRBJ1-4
TGTGCCAGCAATACAGGGCTAACTAATGAAAAACTGTTTTTT
CASNTGLTNEKLFF
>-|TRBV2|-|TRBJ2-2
TGTGCCAGCACGAGTCGTTCGAACACCGGGGAGCTGTTTTTT
CASTSRSNTGELFF